Shown below are 19 T cell receptor beta chains from a single sample sequenced in a study of T cells in localized non-small cell lung cancer (dated by TCRdb to between 2020 and 2021). The protocol used for the library was the immunoSEQ multiplex PCR assay. TCRdb mirrors the immuneACCESS table, restricted to in-frame sequences. Some clones are absent from its copies; in checked studies, under half trace to an unresolved V gene, and the reason for the others is unknown. The sample profile shows about 52,000 clones; around 87% of them were found once. The ten largest clones take up about 17% of the sample. The sample here was PBMCs, taken before any cancer treatment. These receptor sequences come from a female donor with stage II lung adenocarcinoma.

The rearrangement uses TRBV27 and TRBJ1-2; possibly TRBD1 for D (5 bases). The length of the CDR3 is 14 residues. Trimming pared 3 bases from V and 4 bases from J, leaving 12 bases between. Germline loops: CDR1 MNHEY, CDR2 SMNVEV (reference sequence). The CDR3 DNA sequence: TGTGCCAGCAGTTTCAACGGGGCGGCCTATGGCTACACCTTC. This codes for CASSFNGAAYGYTF.

The V and J genes are TRBV5-1 and TRBJ1-1, with D possibly being TRBD1 (5 bases). The CDR3 runs 13 residues. CDR1 SGHRS and CDR2 YFSETQ come from the germline V gene. V was shortened by 3 bases and J by 8 bases, with 14 bases between the two germline ends. Written as DNA, the CDR3 is TGCGCCAGCAGCTGGGACCTGGCACTGGAAGCTTTCTTT. This codes for CASSWDLALEAFF.

This chain links TRBV5-1 with TRBJ2-7; D is unclear. This CDR3 region has 14 residues. V lost 1 base and J 1 base, leaving 9 bases between the germline ends. From germline, CDR1 is SGHRS and CDR2 YFSETQ. CDR3 region: CASSLTTGSYEQYF. CDR3 nucleotides: TGCGCCAGCAGCTTGACCACGGGTTCCTACGAGCAGTACTTC.

This rearrangement joins TRBV5-5 to TRBJ1-2, with 10 bases fitting TRBD1. Germline assignment: CDR1 SGHKS and CDR2 YYEKEE (reference sequence). CDR3 size: 15 residues. Trimming took 4 bases from V and 4 from J; bases not matched to a gene: 7. CDR3 in amino acids: CASSTGGQGLYGYTF. In DNA, the CDR3 is TGTGCCAGCAGCACCGGGGGACAGGGGCTCTATGGCTACACCTTC.

V usage is TRBV21-1 and J usage is TRBJ2-7; TRBD2 was called by the table and not checked on the DNA. TRBV21-1 is annotated as a pseudogene. The CDR3 has 13 residues. The CDR3 region is CASSTGGVHEQYF. The CDR3 DNA reads as TGTGCCAGCAGCACGGGGGGGGTCCACGAGCAGTACTTC.

The V call is TRBV30, the J call TRBJ2-5; possible D gene TRBD2, 6 bases. This CDR3 comprises 14 residues. The V gene's germline CDR1 is GTSNPN and CDR2 SVGIG (reference sequence). V was trimmed by 4 bases and J by 3 bases, leaving 15 bases between them. The CDR3 bases are TGTGCCTGGACCCGGGGTAGCGGAAAAGAGACCCAGTACTTC. Protein product: CAWTRGSGKETQYF.

The chain combines TRBV6-5 with TRBJ1-1; D is unresolved. The CDR3 is 12 residues long. CDR1 and CDR2 (germline): MNHEY, SVGAGI. With 10 bases removed from V and 0 bases from J, the gap between germline ends came to 9 bases. The CDR3 reads CATSRMNTEAFF. Written as DNA, the CDR3 is TGTGCCACCTCAAGGATGAACACTGAAGCTTTCTTT.

The gene calls are TRBV6-6 and TRBJ1-3; D is perhaps TRBD1 (5 bases). The ends were cut back, 7 bases at V and 4 bases at J, with 11 bases in the middle. Germline CDR1 MNHNY, CDR2 SVGAGI (reference sequence). This CDR3 has 13 amino acids. CDR3 coding DNA: TGTGCCAGCACCGGGGACCGCGGAAACACCATATATTTT. It specifies CASTGDRGNTIYF.

This rearrangement joins TRBV4-1 to TRBJ1-1, with D uncertain. The CDR3 loop spans 13 amino acids. Germline assignment: CDR1 MGHRA and CDR2 YSYEKL. V was trimmed by 11 bases and J by 1 base, leaving 14 bases between them. The CDR3 loop is CAVFRSPNTEAFF. For the CDR3, the DNA is TGCGCCGTCTTCCGGTCCCCGAACACTGAAGCTTTCTTT.

This clone was counted only a few times. This rearrangement joins TRBV2 to TRBJ1-1; D may be TRBD1 (6 bases). Germline CDR1 reads SNHLY; CDR2 reads FYNNEI. Deletions cut 6 bases from V and 0 bases from J, with 14 bases between. The CDR3 has 15 amino acids. The CDR3 loop is CASRGHKGMNTEAFF. DNA for the CDR3: TGTGCCAGCAGGGGACACAAGGGCATGAACACTGAAGCTTTCTTT.

This sequence joins TRBV5-6 and TRBJ2-4; unclear D gene. This CDR3 comprises 14 residues. From germline, CDR1 is SGHDT and CDR2 YYEEEE. Trimming cost V 0 bases and J 1 base, with 5 bases left between them. In DNA, the CDR3 is TGTGCCAGCAGCTTGGAACAGGCCAAAAACATTCAGTACTTC. Encoded protein: CASSLEQAKNIQYF.

The CDR3 protein is CASSLGDRVVENTEAFF. CDR3 sequence (DNA): TGTGCCAGCAGCTTAGGGGATCGGGTGGTCGAGAACACTGAAGCTTTCTTT. The chain has TRBV11-2 and TRBJ1-1; D not resolved. The CDR3 has 17 amino acids. Germline CDR1 and CDR2: SGHAT and FQNNGV. The V end was cut by 1 base, the J end by 1 base, with 16 bases between.

V and J are TRBV18 and TRBJ1-1, with unresolved D. The V gene lost 4 bases and the J gene lost 1 base, with 10 bases spanning the gap. Germline lookup yields CDR1 KGHSH and CDR2 LQKENI. The CDR3 is made up of 14 amino acids. Written as DNA, the CDR3 is TGTGCCAGCTCACTTGACACACAGAACACTGAAGCTTTCTTT. Translation gives CASSLDTQNTEAFF. The whole variable domain, remainder taken from reference TRBV18 and TRBJ1-1, is NAGVMQNPRHLVRRRGQEARLRCSPMKGHSHVYWYRQLPEEGLKFMVYLQKENIIDESGMPKERFSAEFPKEGPSILRIQQVVRGDSAAYFCASSLDTQNTEAFFGQGTRLTVV.

The chain uses TRBV7-9 and TRBJ1-5; perhaps TRBD1 as D (6 bases). The CDR3 length is 14 residues. V dropped 1 base and J dropped 6 bases, with 10 bases sitting between them. Germline assignment: CDR1 SEHNR and CDR2 FQNEAQ (reference sequence). CDR3 region: CASSLEGGGQPQHF. The CDR3 bases are TGTGCCAGCAGCTTAGAGGGGGGGGGTCAGCCCCAGCATTTT.

The rearrangement joins TRBV27 to TRBJ1-3; 11 nucleotides agree with TRBD1. There are 17 residues in the CDR3. Germline V gene data show CDR1 as MNHEY and CDR2 as SMNVEV (reference sequence). Trimming cost V 0 bases and J 4 bases; bases outside gene matches: 5. CDR3: CASSLSGTGGRGNTIYF. CDR3 DNA sequence: TGTGCCAGCAGTTTATCTGGGACAGGGGGGAGAGGAAACACCATATATTTT.

This clone has a single count. V usage is TRBV28 and J usage is TRBJ1-5; D perhaps matches TRBD1 (6 bases). From germline, CDR1 is MDHEN and CDR2 SYDVKM. CDR3 size: 15 residues. V was cut by 4 bases and J by 1 base, with 11 bases left in between. In nucleotides, the CDR3 is TGTGCCAGCAGTTCGGCACAGGGCAGCAATCAGCCCCAGCATTTT. This sequence encodes CASSSAQGSNQPQHF.

The table lists this clone with a count of one. This sequence joins TRBV29-1 and TRBJ2-5; D ambiguous. The CDR3 runs to 12 residues. Germline V gene lookup returns CDR1 SQVTM and CDR2 ANQGSEA. V shed 3 bases and J shed 5 bases, with 10 bases lying between them. The CDR3 DNA sequence: TGCAGCGTTGATTTGACTGGGGAGACCCAGTACTTC. Translation gives CSVDLTGETQYF.

DNA of the CDR3: TGTGCCAGCAGCCCTCAGATAGGGGTTGGGGAGACCCAGTACTTC. Its translation: CASSPQIGVGETQYF. The V gene is TRBV9, the J gene TRBJ2-5; possibly TRBD1 for D (5 bases). From germline, CDR1 is SGDLS and CDR2 YYNGEE. V was trimmed by 4 bases and J by 5 bases, leaving 18 bases between them. The CDR3 length is 15 residues.

The V gene is TRBV7-2, the J gene TRBJ2-5, with 10 bases identical to TRBD2. Trimming cost V 1 base and J 4 bases; bases outside gene matches: 6. Germline lookup yields CDR1 SGHTA and CDR2 FQGNSA. This CDR3 is 16 amino acids long. The CDR3 spells CASSLGSAGGVETQYF. CDR3 bases: TGTGCCAGCAGCTTAGGATCAGCGGGGGGGGTAGAGACCCAGTACTTC.